One sample yielded the 30 T cell receptor beta chains listed below, sequenced in a study of T cell responses to AZD1222 COVID-19 vaccine. Some clones are missing from TCRdb's copy, which holds only in-frame ones; the method was immunoSEQ multiplex PCR. The table has roughly 75,000 clones, around 86% seen once. The input for sequencing was peripheral blood, taken 28 days after the second AZD1222 dose. The receptors originated from an adult who received the AZD1222 COVID-19 vaccine.

CDR3 DNA: TGTGCCAGCAGCTACGGACTAGCGGGGGGATCGACCCCCCCCTATGAGCAGTTCTTC. Translated: CASSYGLAGGSTPPYEQFF. The genes are TRBV7-3 and TRBJ2-1; 14 bases fit TRBD2. Trimming cost V 4 bases and J 8 bases; bases outside gene matches: 16. The CDR3 length is 19 residues. Germline-derived CDR1 and CDR2 are SGHTA and FQGTGA.

This sequence joins TRBV18 and TRBJ2-7; tentative D call: TRBD1 (5 bases). CDR3 length: 16 residues. Deletions cut 0 bases from V and 0 bases from J, with 12 bases between. In germline, CDR1 is KGHSH, CDR2 LQKENI. The CDR3 reads CASSPPTAPSSYEQYF. The CDR3 nucleotides read TGTGCCAGCTCACCACCGACAGCCCCAAGCTCCTACGAGCAGTACTTC.

This chain uses TRBV3-1 (or the pseudogene TRBV3-2) with TRBJ1-1; D might be TRBD1 (5 bases). The germline V gene encodes CDR1 LGHDT and CDR2 YNNKEL (reference sequence). There are 13 residues in the CDR3. The ends were cut back, 4 bases at V and 1 base at J, with 7 bases in the middle. The DNA for the CDR3 is TGTGCCAGCAGCCGGCAGGGGAACACTGAAGCTTTCTTT. Its translation: CASSRQGNTEAFF.

The chain is built from TRBV5-1 and TRBJ1-5; 7 positions match TRBD1. V lost 4 bases to trimming and J lost 1 base; unmatched junction nucleotides: 11. Germline assignment: CDR1 SGHRS and CDR2 YFSETQ. The CDR3 runs 17 residues. CDR3 loop: CASSLWWDRESNQPQHF. The CDR3 DNA sequence: TGCGCCAGCAGCCTGTGGTGGGACAGAGAGAGCAATCAGCCCCAGCATTTT.

This chain uses TRBV9 with TRBJ1-6; a possible D gene is TRBD1 (5 bases). Germline assignment: CDR1 SGDLS and CDR2 YYNGEE. The V end was cut by 4 bases, the J end by 10 bases, with 18 bases between. The CDR3 length is 15 residues. The CDR3: CASSPSTGTHSPLHF. The CDR3, as DNA: TGTGCCAGCAGCCCCTCAACCGGGACCCACTCACCCCTCCACTTT.

This clone was counted a single time. V usage is TRBV6-5 and J usage is TRBJ2-3; D unclear. Germline CDR1 reads MNHEY; CDR2 reads SVGAGI. This CDR3 is 11 amino acids long. Trimming removed 8 bases at V and 7 bases at J, with 10 bases between. The CDR3 coding sequence is TGTGCCAGCTCTTTGGGGAATACGCAGTATTTT. Translation gives CASSLGNTQYF.

The rearrangement links TRBV7-2 to TRBJ2-7, with D maybe TRBD2 (7 bases). Germline V gene lookup returns CDR1 SGHTA and CDR2 FQGNSA. The CDR3 loop spans 15 amino acids. V lost 2 bases to trimming and J lost 2 bases, with 13 bases between them. CDR3 DNA: TGTGCCAGCAGCTTATTAGGGGGGGGGCCCTACGAGCAGTACTTC. This gives the protein CASSLLGGGPYEQYF.

This chain uses TRBV7-2 with TRBJ1-1; D unclear. CDR1 is SGHTA, CDR2 FQGNSA, per germline. V lost 7 bases and J lost 8, with 17 bases in between. The CDR3 consists of 13 residues. The CDR3 region has the DNA TGTGCCAGCACTGTATTAGGGTACCCCGAAGCTTTCTTT. Its translation: CASTVLGYPEAFF.

The chain carries TRBV9 and TRBJ2-2; no firm D call. With 0 bases removed from V and 1 base from J, the gap between germline ends came to 4 bases. CDR3 size: 14 residues. Germline V CDR1 and CDR2: SGDLS, YYNGEE. The CDR3 nucleotides are TGTGCCAGCAGCGTAGCTCTGAACACCGGGGAGCTGTTTTTT. It translates to CASSVALNTGELFF.

J is TRBJ2-5 and V is TRBV12-5; 11 bases fit TRBD2. V lost 7 bases, J lost 1 base, and 5 bases stayed unmatched. There are 15 residues in the CDR3. Germline V gives CDR1 LGHNT, CDR2 FRNRAP. CDR3 coding DNA: TGTGCTAGTGCCCCGGGACTAGCGGCCCAAGAGACCCAGTACTTC. Translation: CASAPGLAAQETQYF.

The gene calls are TRBV11-2 and TRBJ2-3; D remains ambiguous. Looked up from germline, CDR1 is SGHAT and CDR2 is FQNNGV. The CDR3 consists of 12 residues. V lost 4 bases and J 6 bases, leaving 8 bases between the germline ends. CDR3 coding DNA: TGTGCCAGCAGCTCCCTGGGGGATACGCAGTATTTT. As protein: CASSSLGDTQYF. Looking up the rest from reference TRBV11-2 and TRBJ2-3 gives the full variable domain: EAGVAQSPRYKIIEKRQSVAFWCNPISGHATLYWYQQILGQGPKLLIQFQNNGVVDDSQLPKDRFSAERLKGVDSTLKIQPAKLEDSAVYLCASSSLGDTQYFGPGTRLTVL.

In its sample, this clone was seen once. V is TRBV28 and J is TRBJ1-6; TRBD1 matches 8 bases. There are 17 residues in the CDR3. V was pared by 7 bases and J by 9 bases, with 17 bases of the junction left unmatched. Germline values: CDR1 MDHEN, CDR2 SYDVKM. CDR3 sequence (DNA): TGTGCCAGCATCCCGGGGACAGGCCAGGGCAGGGGTTCACCCCTCCACTTT. This codes for CASIPGTGQGRGSPLHF.

The gene calls are TRBV6-4 and TRBJ1-5; D gene unclear. The V and J ends lost 6 bases and 3 bases respectively, with 9 bases between them. CDR3 size: 13 residues. Looked up from germline, CDR1 is MRHNA and CDR2 is SNTAGT. Here the CDR3 reads CASSQEINQPQHF. In DNA form, the CDR3 reads TGTGCCAGCAGCCAGGAAATCAATCAGCCCCAGCATTTT.

The rearrangement links TRBV6-5 to TRBJ1-2, with D possibly TRBD1 on 5 matching bases. The CDR3 length is 16 residues. The V end was cut by 0 bases, the J end by 4 bases, with 15 bases between. Germline CDR1 reads MNHEY; CDR2 reads SVGAGI. The DNA for the CDR3 is TGTGCCAGCAGTTACTCGATAGAGGGGACCGGCTATGGCTACACCTTC. This encodes CASSYSIEGTGYGYTF.

V and J are TRBV4-2 and TRBJ2-7; no reliable D call. Germline CDR1 and CDR2: LGHNA and YNFKEQ. V lost 5 bases and J 3 bases, leaving 8 bases between the germline ends. The CDR3 covers 12 residues. For the CDR3, the DNA is TGTGCCAGCAGCATCAACTTCTACGAGCAGTACTTC. Its protein product is CASSINFYEQYF.

This clone was picked up a small number of times. The chain employs TRBV24-1 and TRBJ2-2; D is ambiguous. Germline V gene lookup returns CDR1 KGHDR and CDR2 SFDVKD. CDR3 length equals 14 residues. V gave up 5 bases and J gave up 0 bases, with 6 bases separating them. The CDR3 reads CATSGGSNTGELFF. CDR3 nucleotides: TGTGCCACCAGTGGAGGATCGAACACCGGGGAGCTGTTTTTT.

The gene calls are TRBV6-5 and TRBJ2-5; 8 bases agree with TRBD1. Per germline, CDR1 MNHEY and CDR2 SVGAGI. The CDR3 sequence is 15 residues long. The junction had 7 bases not matched to a gene; V was cut back by 6 bases and J by 1 base. DNA for the CDR3: TGTGCCAGCAGATTGGACAGGGATCTCCAAGAGACCCAGTACTTC. Protein: CASRLDRDLQETQYF.

The chain employs TRBV5-4 and TRBJ2-3, with 8 positions matching TRBD1. The CDR3 runs 14 residues. Germline CDR1 SGHNT, CDR2 YYREEE (reference sequence). Trimming cost V 4 bases and J 5 bases; bases outside gene matches: 6. CDR3 residues: CASSPGQGRDTQYF. The CDR3 nucleotides read TGTGCCAGCAGCCCCGGACAGGGCCGAGATACGCAGTATTTT.

V gene TRBV7-8 combines with J gene TRBJ1-3, with unresolved D. Trimming stripped 1 base from V and 0 bases from J, with 16 bases between. The germline gives CDR1 SGHVS, CDR2 FQNEAQ. This CDR3 has 18 residues. The CDR3 nucleotides are TGTGCCAGCAGCTTAGTACTCGAGAGATCCCGCTCTGGAAACACCATATATTTT. The encoded protein is CASSLVLERSRSGNTIYF.

The V and J genes are TRBV6-5 and TRBJ2-2, with a tentative D call TRBD1 (5 bases). Germline V lookup: CDR1 MNHEY, CDR2 SVGAGI. The CDR3 is 12 amino acids. Between the trimmed V and J ends, which lost 6 bases and 6 bases, there was a span of 8 bases. CDR3 coding DNA: TGTGCCAGCAGAAAGGGGCCCGGGGAGCTGTTTTTT. This gives the protein CASRKGPGELFF.

In its sample, this clone was seen once. The CDR3 reads CASSLLGREGSPLHF. Here the CDR3 DNA reads TGTGCCAGCAGTCTGTTGGGACGGGAGGGTTCACCCCTCCACTTT. This chain links TRBV27 with TRBJ1-6; D is perhaps TRBD1 (5 bases). The CDR3 is 15 residues long. Germline CDR1 and CDR2: MNHEY and SMNVEV (reference sequence). Trimming cost V 5 bases and J 9 bases, with 17 bases left between them.

V usage is TRBV6-5 and J usage is TRBJ1-2, with 7 bases fitting TRBD1. Unmatched junction bases numbered 2, after V lost 2 bases and J lost 2 bases. Germline lookup yields CDR1 MNHEY and CDR2 SVGAGI. The CDR3 is 14 amino acids. This CDR3 is CASSYGTVNYGYTF. In DNA, the CDR3 is TGTGCCAGCAGTTACGGGACAGTCAACTATGGCTACACCTTC.

The CDR3 DNA reads TGTGCCAGCAGTCCAAGACAGGGGGCGCGTGGTAATGAAAAACTGTTTTTT. Translating it yields CASSPRQGARGNEKLFF. This rearrangement joins TRBV6-6 to TRBJ1-4, with 10 positions matching TRBD1. Germline V gene lookup returns CDR1 MNHNY and CDR2 SVGAGI (reference sequence). This CDR3 is 17 amino acids long. V lost 5 bases, J lost 4 bases, and 10 bases stayed unmatched.

V usage is TRBV7-2 and J usage is TRBJ2-1, with D perhaps matching TRBD2 (7 bases). This CDR3 spans 14 amino acids. Trimming removed 0 bases at V and 8 bases at J, with 11 bases between. CDR1 and CDR2 (germline): SGHTA, FQGNSA. The CDR3 here is CASSLAGGPDEQFF. As DNA, the CDR3 is TGTGCCAGCAGCTTAGCGGGGGGGCCCGATGAGCAGTTCTTC.

V and J are TRBV19 and TRBJ2-7, with a possible D match to TRBD1 (6 bases). The CDR3 sequence is 14 residues long. Germline V gene sequence: CDR1 LNHDA, CDR2 SQIVND (reference sequence). Trimming cost V 5 bases and J 3 bases, with 14 bases left between them. The CDR3 DNA follows: TGTGCCAGTAGTGTCGACAGGCTTTTCTACGAGCAGTACTTC. It codes for CASSVDRLFYEQYF.

The chain couples TRBV28 to TRBJ1-5; TRBD1 aligns across 9 bases. V gave up 11 bases and J gave up 4 bases; unmatched junction bases: 12. In germline, CDR1 is MDHEN, CDR2 SYDVKM. This CDR3 has 15 residues. CDR3 nucleotides: TGTGCCGGAGCAACAGGGGGCTCCGGGAATCAGCCCCAGCATTTT. Amino acid sequence: CAGATGGSGNQPQHF. The full variable domain, completed using reference TRBV28 and TRBJ1-5, is DVKVTQSSRYLVKRTGEKVFLECVQDMDHENMFWYRQDPGLGLRLIYFSYDVKMKEKGDIPEGYSVSREKKERFSLILESASTNQTSMYLCAGATGGSGNQPQHFGDGTRLSIL.

This chain joins TRBV10-3 and TRBJ2-1; 7 nucleotides align to TRBD1. The trim removed 0 bases at V and 5 bases at J, leaving 7 bases unmatched. The CDR3 extends over 16 amino acids. The V gene's germline CDR1 is ENHRY and CDR2 SYGVKD. Here the CDR3 DNA reads TGTGCCATCAGTGAGTCAAAGGGGGCGATTAACAATGAGCAGTTCTTC. This gives the protein CAISESKGAINNEQFF.

The gene calls are TRBV4-1 and TRBJ1-5; D unresolved. The V end lost 0 bases, the J end lost 7 bases, and 13 bases lay between the germline ends. The CDR3 covers 15 residues. The germline V gene encodes CDR1 MGHRA and CDR2 YSYEKL. The CDR3 DNA sequence: TGCGCCAGCAGCCAAGATGTGGGTGTAAGCCAGCCCCAGCATTTT. Its protein product is CASSQDVGVSQPQHF.

The gene calls are TRBV4-1 and TRBJ1-6, with D unclear. CDR1 and CDR2 from the germline V gene are MGHRA and YSYEKL. Trimming took 5 bases from V and 14 from J, leaving 16 bases between them. The CDR3 consists of 13 residues. Here the CDR3 reads CASSDSDGSTLHF. The CDR3 DNA is TGCGCCAGCAGCGATTCTGATGGGTCGACCCTCCACTTT.

The rearrangement links TRBV7-9 to TRBJ2-7; D may be TRBD1 (5 bases). The ends were cut back, 5 bases at V and 0 bases at J, with 14 bases in the middle. The CDR3 consists of 15 residues. Looked up from germline, CDR1 is SEHNR and CDR2 is FQNEAQ (reference sequence). In nucleotides, the CDR3 is TGTGCCAGCAGCCACTGGGGCGGTGCCTCCTACGAGCAGTACTTC. It is translated as CASSHWGGASYEQYF. Based on the CDR3 plus reference TRBV7-9 and TRBJ2-7, the full variable domain is DTGVSQNPRHKITKRGQNVTFRCDPISEHNRLYWYRQTLGQGPEFLTYFQNEAQLEKSRLLSDRFSAERPKGSFSTLEIQRTEQGDSAMYLCASSHWGGASYEQYFGPGTRLTVT.